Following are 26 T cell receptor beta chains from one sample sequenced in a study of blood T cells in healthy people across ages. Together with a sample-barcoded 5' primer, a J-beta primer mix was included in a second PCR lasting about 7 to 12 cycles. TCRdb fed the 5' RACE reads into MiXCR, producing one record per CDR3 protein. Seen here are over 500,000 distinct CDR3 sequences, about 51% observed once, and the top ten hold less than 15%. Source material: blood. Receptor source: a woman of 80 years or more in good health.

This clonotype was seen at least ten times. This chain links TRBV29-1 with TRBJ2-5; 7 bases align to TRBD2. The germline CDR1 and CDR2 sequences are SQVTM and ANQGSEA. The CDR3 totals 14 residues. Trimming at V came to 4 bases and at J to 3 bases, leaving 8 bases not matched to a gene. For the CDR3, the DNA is TGCAGCGTTGGAGGAGCGGGGTTTGAAGAGACCCAGTACTTC. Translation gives CSVGGAGFEETQYF.

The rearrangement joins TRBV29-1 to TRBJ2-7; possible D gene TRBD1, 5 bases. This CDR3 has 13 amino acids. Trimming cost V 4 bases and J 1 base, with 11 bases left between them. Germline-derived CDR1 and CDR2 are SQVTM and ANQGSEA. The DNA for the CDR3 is TGCAGCGTTGTTGGCCAGGGTTCCTACGAGCAGTACTTC. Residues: CSVVGQGSYEQYF.

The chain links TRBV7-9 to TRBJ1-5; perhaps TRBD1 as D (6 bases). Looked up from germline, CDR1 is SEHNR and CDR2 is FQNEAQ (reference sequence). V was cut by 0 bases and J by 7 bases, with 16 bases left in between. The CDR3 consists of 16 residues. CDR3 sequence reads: CASSLALDRGYQPQHF. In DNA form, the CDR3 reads TGTGCCAGCAGCTTAGCGCTGGACAGAGGTTACCAGCCCCAGCATTTT. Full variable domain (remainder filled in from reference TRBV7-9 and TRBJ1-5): DTGVSQNPRHKITKRGQNVTFRCDPISEHNRLYWYRQTLGQGPEFLTYFQNEAQLEKSRLLSDRFSAERPKGSFSTLEIQRTEQGDSAMYLCASSLALDRGYQPQHFGDGTRLSIL.

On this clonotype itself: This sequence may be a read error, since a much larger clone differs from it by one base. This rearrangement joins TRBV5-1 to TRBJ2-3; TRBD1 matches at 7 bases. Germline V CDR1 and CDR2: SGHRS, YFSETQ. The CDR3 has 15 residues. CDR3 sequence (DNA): TGCGCCTGCAGCGTACAGGGGTCCGGGACAGATACGCAGTATTTT. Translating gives CACSVQGSGTDTQYF. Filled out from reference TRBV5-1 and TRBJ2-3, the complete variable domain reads KAGVTQTPRYLIKTRGQQVTLSCSPISGHRSVSWYQQTPGQGLQFLFEYFSETQRNKGNFPGRFSGRQFSNSRSEMNVSTLELGDSALYLCACSVQGSGTDTQYFGPGTRLTVL.

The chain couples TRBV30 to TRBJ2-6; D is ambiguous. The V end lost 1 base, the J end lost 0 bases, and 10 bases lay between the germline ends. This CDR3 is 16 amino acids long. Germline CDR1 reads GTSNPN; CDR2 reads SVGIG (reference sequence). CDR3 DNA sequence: TGTGCCTGGAGTGCACTTTGGGGCTCTGGGGCCAACGTCCTGACTTTC. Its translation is CAWSALWGSGANVLTF.

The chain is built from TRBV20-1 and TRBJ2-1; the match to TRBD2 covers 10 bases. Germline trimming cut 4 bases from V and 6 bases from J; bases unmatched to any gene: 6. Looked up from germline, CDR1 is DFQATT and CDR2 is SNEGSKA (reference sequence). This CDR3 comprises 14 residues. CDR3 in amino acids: CSATSGSQANEQFF. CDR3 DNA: TGCAGTGCTACTAGCGGGAGTCAGGCCAATGAGCAGTTCTTC.

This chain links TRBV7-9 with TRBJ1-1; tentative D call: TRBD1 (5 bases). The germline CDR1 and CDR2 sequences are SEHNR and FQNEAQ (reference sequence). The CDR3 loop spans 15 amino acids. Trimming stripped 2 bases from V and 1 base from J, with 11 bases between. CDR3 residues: CASSLTGAGNTEAFF. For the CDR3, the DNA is TGTGCCAGCAGCTTAACAGGAGCGGGGAACACTGAAGCTTTCTTT.

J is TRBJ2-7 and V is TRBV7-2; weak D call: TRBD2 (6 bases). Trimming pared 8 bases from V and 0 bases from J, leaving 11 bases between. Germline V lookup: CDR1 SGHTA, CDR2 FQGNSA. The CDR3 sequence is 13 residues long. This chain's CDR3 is CASVSEGSYEQYF. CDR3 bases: TGTGCCAGCGTGTCGGAGGGCTCCTACGAGCAGTACTTC.

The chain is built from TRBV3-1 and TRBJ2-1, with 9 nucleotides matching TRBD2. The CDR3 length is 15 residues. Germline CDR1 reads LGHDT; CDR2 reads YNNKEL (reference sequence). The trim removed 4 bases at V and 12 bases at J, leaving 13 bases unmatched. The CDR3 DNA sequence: TGTGCCAGCAGCCGAGGACTAGCGAGCACCAGTGGGCAGTTCTTC. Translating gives CASSRGLASTSGQFF.

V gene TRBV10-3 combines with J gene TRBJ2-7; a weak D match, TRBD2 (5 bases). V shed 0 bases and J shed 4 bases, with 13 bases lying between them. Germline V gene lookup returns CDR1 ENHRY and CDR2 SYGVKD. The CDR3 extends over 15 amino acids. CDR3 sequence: CAISESLAGSYEQYF. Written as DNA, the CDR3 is TGTGCCATCAGTGAGTCTTTGGCTGGGAGTTACGAGCAGTACTTC.

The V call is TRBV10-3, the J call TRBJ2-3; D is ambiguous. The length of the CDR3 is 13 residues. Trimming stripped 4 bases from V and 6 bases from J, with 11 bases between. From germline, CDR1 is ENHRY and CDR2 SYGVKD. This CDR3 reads CAISGLGMDTQYF. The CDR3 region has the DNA TGTGCCATCAGTGGCCTCGGTATGGATACGCAGTATTTT.

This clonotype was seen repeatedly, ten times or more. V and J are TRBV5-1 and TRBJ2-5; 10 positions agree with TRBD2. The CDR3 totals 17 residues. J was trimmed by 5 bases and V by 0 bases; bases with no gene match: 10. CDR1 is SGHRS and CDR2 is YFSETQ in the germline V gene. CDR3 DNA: TGCGCCAGCAGCTTGGCCAATCTAGCGGGAGTTGGCGAGACCCAGTACTTC. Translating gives CASSLANLAGVGETQYF.

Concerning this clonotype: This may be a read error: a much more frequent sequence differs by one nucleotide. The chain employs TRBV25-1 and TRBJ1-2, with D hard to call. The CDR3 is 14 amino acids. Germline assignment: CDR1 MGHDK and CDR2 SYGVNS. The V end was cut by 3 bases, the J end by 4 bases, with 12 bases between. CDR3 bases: TGTGCCAGCAGTGAGGTTGGCAGGATCTATGGCTACACCTTC. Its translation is CASSEVGRIYGYTF.

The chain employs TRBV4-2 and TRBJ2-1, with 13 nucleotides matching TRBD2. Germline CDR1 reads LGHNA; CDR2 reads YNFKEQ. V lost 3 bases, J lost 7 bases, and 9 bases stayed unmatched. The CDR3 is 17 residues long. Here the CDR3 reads CASSQTLGLAGSNEQFF. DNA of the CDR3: TGTGCCAGCAGCCAGACTTTGGGACTAGCGGGGTCGAATGAGCAGTTCTTC.

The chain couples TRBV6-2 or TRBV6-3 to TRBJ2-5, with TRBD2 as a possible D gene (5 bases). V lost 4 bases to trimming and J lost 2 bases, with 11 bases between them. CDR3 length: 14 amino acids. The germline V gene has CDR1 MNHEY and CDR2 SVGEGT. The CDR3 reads CASSLQPGQETQYF. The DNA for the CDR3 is TGTGCCAGCAGTTTACAACCGGGACAAGAGACCCAGTACTTC.

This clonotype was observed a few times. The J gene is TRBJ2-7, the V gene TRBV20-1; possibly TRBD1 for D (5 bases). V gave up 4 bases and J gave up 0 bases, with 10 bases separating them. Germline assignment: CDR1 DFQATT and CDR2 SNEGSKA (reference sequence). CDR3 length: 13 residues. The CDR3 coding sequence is TGCAGTGCTATCAGCGACAGCTCCTACGAGCAGTACTTC. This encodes CSAISDSSYEQYF.

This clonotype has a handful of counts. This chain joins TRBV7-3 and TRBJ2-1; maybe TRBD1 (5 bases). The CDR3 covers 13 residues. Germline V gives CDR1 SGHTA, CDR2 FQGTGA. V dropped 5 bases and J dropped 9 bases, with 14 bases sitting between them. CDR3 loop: CASSGMQGSEQFF. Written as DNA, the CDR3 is TGTGCCAGCAGCGGAATGCAGGGAAGTGAGCAGTTCTTC.

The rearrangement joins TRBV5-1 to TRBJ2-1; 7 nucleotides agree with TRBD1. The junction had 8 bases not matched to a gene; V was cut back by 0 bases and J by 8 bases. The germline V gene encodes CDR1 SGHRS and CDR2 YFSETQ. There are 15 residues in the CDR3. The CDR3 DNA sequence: TGCGCCAGCAGCTTGGAGGGGGCCCTATCGCATGAGCAGTTCTTC. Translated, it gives CASSLEGALSHEQFF.

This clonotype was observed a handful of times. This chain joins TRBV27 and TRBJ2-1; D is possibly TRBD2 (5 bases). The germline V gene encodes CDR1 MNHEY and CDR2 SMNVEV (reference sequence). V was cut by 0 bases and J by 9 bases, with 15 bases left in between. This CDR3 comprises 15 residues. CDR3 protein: CASSLSVSPEGEQFF. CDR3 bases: TGTGCCAGCAGTTTATCGGTGAGCCCTGAGGGTGAGCAGTTCTTC.

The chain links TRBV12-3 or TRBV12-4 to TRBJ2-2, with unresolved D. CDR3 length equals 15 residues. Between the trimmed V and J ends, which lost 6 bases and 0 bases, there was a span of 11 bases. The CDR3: CASSPDGPNTGELFF. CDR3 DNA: TGTGCCAGCAGCCCGGACGGCCCGAACACCGGGGAGCTGTTTTTT.

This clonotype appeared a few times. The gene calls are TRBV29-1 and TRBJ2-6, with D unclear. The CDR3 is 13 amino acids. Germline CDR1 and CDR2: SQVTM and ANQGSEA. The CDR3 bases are TGCAGTGCAAAACCCCATGGGGCCAACGTCCTGACTTTC. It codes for CSAKPHGANVLTF.

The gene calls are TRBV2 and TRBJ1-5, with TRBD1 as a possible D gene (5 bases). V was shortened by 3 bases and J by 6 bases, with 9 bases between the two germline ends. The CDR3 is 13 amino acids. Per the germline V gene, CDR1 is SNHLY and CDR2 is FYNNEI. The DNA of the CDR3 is TGTGCCAGCAGTGAGTTGGGGGGTCAGCCCCAGCATTTT. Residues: CASSELGGQPQHF.

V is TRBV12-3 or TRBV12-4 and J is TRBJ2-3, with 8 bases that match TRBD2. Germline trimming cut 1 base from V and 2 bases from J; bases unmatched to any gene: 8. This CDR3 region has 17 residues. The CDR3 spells CASSLVGRAGDTDTQYF. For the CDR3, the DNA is TGTGCCAGCAGTTTAGTTGGAAGAGCGGGGGACACAGATACGCAGTATTTT.

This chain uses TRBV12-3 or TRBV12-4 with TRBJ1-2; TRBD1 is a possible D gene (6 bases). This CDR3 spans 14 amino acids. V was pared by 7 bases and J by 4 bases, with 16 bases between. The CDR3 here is CASMGTRSSYGYTF. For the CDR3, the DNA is TGTGCCAGCATGGGGACACGATCCTCCTATGGCTACACCTTC.

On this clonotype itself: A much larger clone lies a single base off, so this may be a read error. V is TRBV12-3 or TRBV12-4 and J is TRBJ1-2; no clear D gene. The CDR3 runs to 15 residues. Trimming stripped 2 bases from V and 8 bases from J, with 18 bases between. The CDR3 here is CASSLMDRGLGGYTF. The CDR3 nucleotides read TGTGCCAGCAGTTTAATGGACCGGGGTTTGGGGGGCTACACCTTC.

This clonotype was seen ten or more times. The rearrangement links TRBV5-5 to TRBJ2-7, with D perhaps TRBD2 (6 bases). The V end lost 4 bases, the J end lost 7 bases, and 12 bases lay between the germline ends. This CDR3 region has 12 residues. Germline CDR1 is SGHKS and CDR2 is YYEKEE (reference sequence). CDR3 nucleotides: TGTGCCAGCAGCCAGAGCAGCGGGGAGCAGTACTTC. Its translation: CASSQSSGEQYF.